A selection of T cell receptor beta chains follows, all from one sample in a study of monozygotic twins with inflammatory bowel disease. TCRdb reanalyzed the 5' RACE reads, giving one entry per CDR3 protein sequence and no DNA. Found here are about 150,000 distinct CDR3 sequences; the top ten clones hold 0.95% to 1.5%. The sequencing sample was made of blood. The receptors shown here come from a human donor with ulcerative colitis or Crohn's disease, or a healthy co-twin of an affected twin (not recorded which). The CDR3 runs from the conserved cysteine through the conserved F or W.

v_call: TRBV9; j_call: TRBJ1-1; cdr3_aa: CASSVEASTEAFF
v_call: TRBV19; j_call: TRBJ2-5; cdr3_aa: CATLTSGRDTETQYF
v_call: TRBV5-6; j_call: TRBJ1-5; cdr3_aa: CASSFGPSENQPQHF
v_call: TRBV27; j_call: TRBJ2-7; cdr3_aa: CASSLTQGTYEQYF
v_call: TRBV27; j_call: TRBJ2-5; cdr3_aa: CASSLQAGAGETQYF
v_call: TRBV27; j_call: TRBJ1-2; cdr3_aa: CASSLRTNLPRGNYGYTF
v_call: TRBV20-1; j_call: TRBJ2-1; cdr3_aa: CSASGFSGSSYNEQFF
v_call: TRBV5-1; j_call: TRBJ2-1; cdr3_aa: CASSLAPNNEQFF
v_call: TRBV18; j_call: TRBJ2-1; cdr3_aa: CASSPGEGNEQFF
v_call: TRBV7-8; j_call: TRBJ1-1; cdr3_aa: CASSLRISNTEAFF
v_call: TRBV27; j_call: TRBJ1-6; cdr3_aa: CASSSSGTAEPLHF
v_call: TRBV5-4; j_call: TRBJ1-1; cdr3_aa: CASSLGARGNTEAFF
v_call: TRBV27; j_call: TRBJ1-3; cdr3_aa: CASSAAERGLTGNTIYF
v_call: TRBV3-1; j_call: TRBJ2-1; cdr3_aa: CASSQLPSDVSANEQFF
v_call: TRBV4-1; j_call: TRBJ2-5; cdr3_aa: CASSQVDRETQYF
v_call: TRBV5-5; j_call: TRBJ2-1; cdr3_aa: CASSQRVNNEQFF
v_call: TRBV11-2; j_call: TRBJ2-7; cdr3_aa: CASSPPGGYEQYF
v_call: TRBV28; j_call: TRBJ2-7; cdr3_aa: CASSEGQGLKQYF
v_call: TRBV4-3; j_call: TRBJ2-5; cdr3_aa: CASSSRTGNPQTQYF
v_call: TRBV18; j_call: TRBJ2-5; cdr3_aa: CASSPLGLAGEETQYF
v_call: TRBV6-2/TRBV6-3; j_call: TRBJ2-1; cdr3_aa: CASSPGLAGALNEQFF
v_call: TRBV20-1; j_call: TRBJ2-6; cdr3_aa: CSARDRLAGFSGANVLTF
v_call: TRBV7-2; j_call: TRBJ2-5; cdr3_aa: CASRRPGGRETQYF
v_call: TRBV5-3; j_call: TRBJ1-5; cdr3_aa: CARSLPTYRVAHF
v_call: TRBV6-1; j_call: TRBJ1-5; cdr3_aa: CASSKTFSNQPQHF
v_call: TRBV28; j_call: TRBJ2-6; cdr3_aa: CASSPSRGSAGANVLTF
v_call: TRBV5-4; j_call: TRBJ2-5; cdr3_aa: CATLDGMGETQYF
v_call: TRBV28; j_call: TRBJ2-4; cdr3_aa: CASSLTGQINIQYF
v_call: TRBV5-1; j_call: TRBJ2-1; cdr3_aa: CASSLRTGGYNEQFF
v_call: TRBV29-1; j_call: TRBJ2-4; cdr3_aa: CSVAATGGPKNIQYF
v_call: TRBV30; j_call: TRBJ2-6; cdr3_aa: CAWSTDSFSGANVLTF
v_call: TRBV6-5; j_call: TRBJ1-5; cdr3_aa: CASSYVPSNQPQHF
v_call: TRBV25-1; j_call: TRBJ2-7; cdr3_aa: CASSEGLGEQYF
v_call: TRBV5-1; j_call: TRBJ1-2; cdr3_aa: CASSPEQGLIDGYTF
v_call: TRBV5-1; j_call: TRBJ2-2; cdr3_aa: CASSLAPPGPNTGELFF
v_call: TRBV20-1; j_call: TRBJ1-6; cdr3_aa: CSAGQGRNSPLHF
v_call: TRBV27; j_call: TRBJ2-7; cdr3_aa: CASSFPMNEQYF
v_call: TRBV20-1; j_call: TRBJ2-1; cdr3_aa: CSARSGRSYNEQFF
v_call: TRBV7-2; j_call: TRBJ2-7; cdr3_aa: CASSDDRNEQYF
v_call: TRBV2; j_call: TRBJ2-3; cdr3_aa: CASSEGRTAGVGTDTQYF
v_call: TRBV5-4; j_call: TRBJ2-2; cdr3_aa: CASSFGGRHGELFF
v_call: TRBV6-2/TRBV6-3; j_call: TRBJ1-1; cdr3_aa: CASRVAVTGRTNTEAFF
v_call: TRBV11-2; j_call: TRBJ2-3; cdr3_aa: CASSPRLAGGRRQYF
v_call: TRBV5-1; j_call: TRBJ2-7; cdr3_aa: CASSLSGEQYF
v_call: TRBV4-2; j_call: TRBJ2-3; cdr3_aa: CASTRDREAQYF